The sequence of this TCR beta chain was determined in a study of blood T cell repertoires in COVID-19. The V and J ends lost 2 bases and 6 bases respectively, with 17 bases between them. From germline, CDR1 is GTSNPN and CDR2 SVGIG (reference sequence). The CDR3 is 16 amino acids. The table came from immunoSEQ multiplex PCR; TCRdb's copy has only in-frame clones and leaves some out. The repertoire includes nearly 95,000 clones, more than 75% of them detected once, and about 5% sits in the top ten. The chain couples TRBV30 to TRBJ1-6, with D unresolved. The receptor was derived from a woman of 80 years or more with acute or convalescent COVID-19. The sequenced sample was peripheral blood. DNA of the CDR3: TGTGCCTGGAGTCCGGACTCTGCCGCTTCTAATTCACCCCTCCACTTT. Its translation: CAWSPDSAASNSPLHF.